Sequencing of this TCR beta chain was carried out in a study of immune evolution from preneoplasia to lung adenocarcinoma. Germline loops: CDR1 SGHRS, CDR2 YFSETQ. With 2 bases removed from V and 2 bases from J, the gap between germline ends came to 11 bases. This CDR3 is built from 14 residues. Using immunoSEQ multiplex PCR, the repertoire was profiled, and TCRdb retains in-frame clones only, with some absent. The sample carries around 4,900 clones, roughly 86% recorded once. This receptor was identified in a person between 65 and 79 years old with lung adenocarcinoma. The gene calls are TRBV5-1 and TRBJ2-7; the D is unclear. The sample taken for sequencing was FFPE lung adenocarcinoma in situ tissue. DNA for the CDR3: TGCGCCAGCAGCTTTGAAACACCCCCCTACGAGCAGTACTTC. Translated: CASSFETPPYEQYF.